This paragraph reports one TCR beta chain. The antigen remains undetermined. This specimen belongs to a study of graft-versus-host responses after intestinal transplantation. V lost 0 bases to trimming and J lost 4 bases, with 3 bases between them. Germline-derived CDR1 and CDR2 are SEHNR and FQNEAQ (reference sequence). This CDR3 spans 12 amino acids. Libraries were prepared by immunoSEQ multiplex PCR; TCRdb keeps only in-frame clonotypes and omits some of them. In the table there are approximately 49,000 clones, around 92% of which are singletons. The sample was unstimulated CD4+ T cells sorted from spleen or lymph node cells, taken before transplant. This chain joins TRBV7-9 and TRBJ2-5; D uncertain. The sequence came from a human donor who was the organ donor for an intestinal transplant. CDR3 residues: CASSLAAETQYF. For the CDR3, the DNA is TGTGCCAGCAGCTTAGCGGCAGAGACCCAGTACTTC.